Listed here are 15 T cell receptor beta chains from one sample, sequenced in a study of identical twins. One entry per CDR3 protein, called by TCRdb with MiXCR from the 5' RACE reads. This table has about 720,000 distinct CDR3 sequences, 8% to 9% appearing once. These same records also appear under a second study, on yellow fever vaccine responses in identical twins.

Sequenced sample: PBMCs. These receptor sequences come from a woman in her late teens or twenties in good health.

The chain uses TRBV7-8 and TRBJ2-7; D perhaps matches TRBD2 (6 bases). The CDR3 loop spans 15 amino acids. Trimming stripped 6 bases from V and 0 bases from J, with 15 bases between. CDR1 is SGHVS, CDR2 FQNEAQ, per germline. The CDR3 is CASRGSGLSSYEQYF. DNA for the CDR3: TGTGCCAGCAGGGGTAGCGGATTAAGCTCCTACGAGCAGTACTTC. Drawing the rest from reference TRBV7-8 and TRBJ2-7, the complete variable domain is GAGVSQSPRYKVAKRGQDVALRCDPISGHVSLFWYQQALGQGPEFLTYFQNEAQLDKSGLPSDRFFAERPEGSVSTLKIQRTQQEDSAVYLCASRGSGLSSYEQYFGPGTRLTVT.

The chain carries TRBV7-2 and TRBJ2-5; a possible D gene is TRBD2 (6 bases). The V end was cut by 5 bases, the J end by 5 bases, with 18 bases between. Germline values: CDR1 SGHTA, CDR2 FQGNSA. The CDR3 has 15 residues. The CDR3 coding sequence is TGTGCCAGCAGCCTGGGACTCTACCGGACGGAGACCCAGTACTTC. Translation gives CASSLGLYRTETQYF.

This clonotype was observed many times. The J gene is TRBJ1-6, the V gene TRBV5-1; D unresolved. Germline V CDR1 and CDR2: SGHRS, YFSETQ. This CDR3 is built from 16 residues. V was clipped by 0 bases and J by 7 bases, with 14 bases between them. CDR3 residues: CASSLEGVAKNSPLHF. CDR3 DNA sequence: TGCGCCAGCAGCTTGGAAGGAGTCGCTAAGAATTCACCCCTCCACTTT.

This clonotype appeared a few times. This chain links TRBV25-1 with TRBJ2-3; TRBD2 agrees at 7 bases. Germline V gene lookup returns CDR1 MGHDK and CDR2 SYGVNS. The CDR3 has 14 residues. V was pared by 7 bases and J by 5 bases, with 9 bases of the junction left unmatched. The CDR3 spells CASTPPGRVDTQYF. The DNA for the CDR3 is TGTGCCAGCACCCCGCCTGGGAGGGTAGATACGCAGTATTTT.

The rearrangement uses TRBV6-5 and TRBJ1-5; D call uncertain. Germline loops: CDR1 MNHEY, CDR2 SVGAGI. CDR3 length equals 17 residues. Trimming removed 0 bases at V and 0 bases at J, with 12 bases between. CDR3 loop: CASSYSDRVYSNQPQHF. CDR3 bases: TGTGCCAGCAGTTACTCGGACCGGGTGTATAGCAATCAGCCCCAGCATTTT.

V gene TRBV6-4 combines with J gene TRBJ2-1; TRBD2 aligns across 16 bases. The CDR3 has 17 residues. In germline, CDR1 is MRHNA, CDR2 SNTAGT. The V gene end was trimmed by 5 bases and the J gene end by 7 bases; junction bases not matched to a gene: 8. CDR3 in amino acids: CASSPGLAGGPENEQFF. In DNA form, the CDR3 reads TGTGCCAGCAGTCCGGGACTAGCGGGAGGGCCGGAGAATGAGCAGTTCTTC.

The V gene is TRBV20-1, the J gene TRBJ2-7; D remains ambiguous. Germline lookup yields CDR1 DFQATT and CDR2 SNEGSKA (reference sequence). The germline V and J ends were trimmed by 5 bases and 7 bases, with 12 bases remaining between them. This CDR3 has 11 residues. CDR3 sequence: CSALSPPEQYF. The CDR3 DNA is TGCAGTGCTCTCTCCCCGCCAGAGCAGTACTTC.

The J gene is TRBJ2-7, the V gene TRBV20-1; 9 bases match TRBD2. V lost 3 bases, J lost 7 bases, and 10 bases stayed unmatched. Germline CDR1 reads DFQATT; CDR2 reads SNEGSKA (reference sequence). The CDR3 extends over 14 amino acids. The CDR3 loop is CSASRVAGAGEQYF. For the CDR3, the DNA is TGCAGTGCTAGTAGGGTAGCGGGGGCCGGGGAGCAGTACTTC.

V is TRBV2 and J is TRBJ2-7; possibly TRBD1 or TRBD2 for D (5 bases each). Per germline, CDR1 SNHLY and CDR2 FYNNEI. With 6 bases removed from V and 3 bases from J, the gap between germline ends came to 24 bases. The CDR3 runs to 17 residues. DNA for the CDR3: TGTGCCAGCAGCCCATCAGGGTTGGGGGTTGTATTCTACGAGCAGTACTTC. Residues: CASSPSGLGVVFYEQYF.

The rearrangement joins TRBV12-3 or TRBV12-4 to TRBJ1-2; D is uncertain. The CDR3 totals 11 residues. V lost 7 bases, J lost 8 bases, and 11 bases lay in between. In DNA, the CDR3 is TGTGCCAGCAATCCTAGGAAGGGCTACACCTTC. Amino acid sequence: CASNPRKGYTF.

This clonotype was seen more than once but under ten times. As DNA, the CDR3 is TGTGCCAGCACTCTAGGACTTTTCCAAGAGACCCAGTACTTC. This gives the protein CASTLGLFQETQYF. This rearrangement joins TRBV12-3 or TRBV12-4 to TRBJ2-5, with D tentatively TRBD2 (5 bases). The CDR3 is 14 residues long. Trimming cost V 7 bases and J 1 base, with 13 bases left between them.

This clonotype was counted between two and nine times. V and J are TRBV13 and TRBJ2-3; D is uncertain. Germline CDR1 and CDR2: PRHDT and FYEKMQ (reference sequence). There are 16 residues in the CDR3. V lost 5 bases, J lost 2 bases, and 17 bases lay in between. The CDR3 sequence is CASSPPYPTSTDTQYF. The CDR3 DNA is TGTGCCAGCAGCCCGCCGTACCCCACTTCCACAGATACGCAGTATTTT.

This clonotype appeared a few times. The J gene is TRBJ2-7, the V gene TRBV12-3 or TRBV12-4; TRBD2 agrees at 9 bases. This CDR3 region has 15 residues. Trimming cost V 3 bases and J 3 bases; bases outside gene matches: 6. The CDR3 region is CASSFVTSGRYEQYF. CDR3 in DNA: TGTGCCAGCAGTTTCGTGACTAGCGGCCGCTACGAGCAGTACTTC.

The J gene is TRBJ2-7, the V gene TRBV7-8; D tentatively fits TRBD1 or TRBD2 (5 bases each). The CDR3 consists of 13 residues. The V end lost 10 bases, the J end lost 7 bases, and 20 bases lay between the germline ends. CDR1 and CDR2 from the germline V gene are SGHVS and FQNEAQ. This chain's CDR3 is CATSTRDAVEQYF. CDR3 DNA: TGTGCCACCTCTACCCGGGACGCCGTAGAGCAGTACTTC.

The CDR3 nucleotides read TGTGCCAGCAGCGTATTTGGGTTCGGAAGCACAGATACGCAGTATTTT. Translated, it gives CASSVFGFGSTDTQYF. The chain uses TRBV7-9 and TRBJ2-3; D is unclear. V was pared by 5 bases and J by 0 bases, with 15 bases between. The CDR3 totals 16 residues. Germline lookup yields CDR1 SEHNR and CDR2 FQNEAQ (reference sequence). The entire variable domain, with the rest obtained from reference TRBV7-9 and TRBJ2-3, is as follows: DTGVSQNPRHKITKRGQNVTFRCDPISEHNRLYWYRQTLGQGPEFLTYFQNEAQLEKSRLLSDRFSAERPKGSFSTLEIQRTEQGDSAMYLCASSVFGFGSTDTQYFGPGTRLTVL.